Listed here is a single T cell receptor beta chain. Which antigen it targets is not known. No base quality values were provided; no much bigger clone lies one nucleotide off. In the prospective study, participants were roughly 18 to 89 years old, resided in about 25 geographic areas of the United States, and were enrolled through a virtual design. Cohort assignment in the prospective study relied on participant-reported clinical history from a screening survey and a study questionnaire. ImmuneRACE Cohort 3 recovered participants were defined by two consecutive negative NP/OP PCR tests, healthcare professional clearance, or symptom resolution. In the prospective study, mobile phlebotomists collected whole blood, serum and a nasopharyngeal or oropharyngeal swab from each participant. Additional blood draws and questionnaires over an approximately 2-month period could optionally be provided by prospective study participants. Before DNA extraction, blood samples from the prospective study were shipped at room temperature or frozen.

The sample is drawn from a study of blood T cell repertoires in COVID-19 (dated by TCRdb to the early 2020s). Regarding the study in general: Samples from collaborators originated in the United States, Italy and Spain and spanned both the acute and convalescent phases of COVID-19. Sample metadata almost always included a de-identified subject ID, COVID-19 status, age in years and sex. The material from the prospective study consisted of cDNA or gDNA derived from T cells, B-cell-depleted T cells, or PBMCs. HLA class I and class II types, where available, came from metadata supplied by the sample provider rather than from assay-based typing. The repertoires were made available in a free public database intended to serve as a resource for research on the immune response to SARS-CoV-2. The samples were drawn from two sources: the first 160 participants of the ongoing ImmuneRACE study, and over 1,000 subjects contributed by 6 global collaborators. Subjects who had been exposed to COVID-19, were actively infected with it, or had recovered from it provided the deeply sampled blood TCRbeta repertoires that made up the dataset. What the work shows at the level of the full study, not this receptor alone: The amount of clinical and demographic metadata varied by source and participant and was provided uncurated.

TCRbeta CDR3 regions were amplified from genomic DNA by means of the immunoSEQ Assay, a bias-controlled multiplex PCR. In the authors' own workflow: The number of nucleated cells in each sample was estimated from the amplification of reference gene primers within the assay. To quantify the absolute abundance of each unique TCRbeta CDR3 rearrangement, sequence reads were collapsed and filtered. For each sample, productive Simpson clonality was calculated as the square root of Simpson's diversity index across productive rearrangements. This immuneACCESS table, as held by TCRdb, lists in-frame sequences with V and J called but not all clones. Of the missing ones, under half trace to an unresolved V gene in checked studies; the others have no known cause. That table is the source of V, J and clone size, and D and trimming were worked out from the DNA. For this sample there are 150,000 or so clones; 86% appear just once. Together, the top ten hold roughly 4.3% of the sample.

What was sequenced was PBMCs or T cells enriched from blood (not recorded which). This receptor was taken from a man aged 45 to 65 who had recovered from COVID-19.

The encoded CDR3 is CASSQTGGMGYTF. Here is the DNA: TGTGCCAGCAGCCAGACAGGGGGCATGGGCTACACCTTC. In this chain, TRBV4-2 is recombined with TRBJ1-2, and 10 junction bases match TRBD1. The germline V and J ends show losses of 3 bases and 8 bases respectively, and no gene match explains 3 bases of the junction. The cysteine opens and the phenylalanine closes a CDR3 of 13 amino acids. Solely the CDR3 DNA is kept, with 39 bases framed from the first base. CDR1 LGHNA and CDR2 YNFKEQ are derived from the germline V gene.